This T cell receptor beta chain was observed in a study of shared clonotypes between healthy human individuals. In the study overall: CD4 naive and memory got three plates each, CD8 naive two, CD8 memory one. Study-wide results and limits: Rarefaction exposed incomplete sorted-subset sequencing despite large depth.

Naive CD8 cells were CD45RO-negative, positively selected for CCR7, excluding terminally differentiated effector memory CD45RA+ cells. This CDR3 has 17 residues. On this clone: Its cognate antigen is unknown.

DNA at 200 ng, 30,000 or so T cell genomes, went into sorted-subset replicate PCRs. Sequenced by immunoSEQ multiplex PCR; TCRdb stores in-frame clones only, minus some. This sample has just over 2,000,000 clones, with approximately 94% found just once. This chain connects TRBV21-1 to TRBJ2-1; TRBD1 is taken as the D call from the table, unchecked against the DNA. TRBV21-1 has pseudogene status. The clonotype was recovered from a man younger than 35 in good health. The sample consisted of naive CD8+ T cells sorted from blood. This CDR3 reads CASSRGTGEWSYNEQFF. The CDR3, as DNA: TGTGCCAGCAGCAGAGGGACAGGGGAGTGGTCCTACAATGAGCAGTTCTTC.